The 30 T cell receptor beta chains given below trace back to one sample, sequenced in a study of T-cell memory formation after mild COVID-19. TCRdb reprocessed the 5' RACE reads with MiXCR, giving one entry per CDR3 protein. The top ten hold around 13% of the sample, which has 350,000 or so distinct CDR3 sequences, 20% to 25% seen once. What was sequenced was PBMCs or a T cell subset sorted from them (not recorded which). All receptors derive from an adult woman who had mild COVID-19 (a few samples of this study predate the infection). Cell type and time point are not known.

This clonotype showed up just a few times. This chain connects TRBV3-1 to TRBJ1-1; D is perhaps TRBD1 (5 bases). The CDR3 contains 20 residues. The germline V and J ends were trimmed by 0 bases and 0 bases, with 23 bases remaining between them. CDR1 LGHDT and CDR2 YNNKEL come from the germline V gene (reference sequence). The CDR3 protein is CASSQEHVLAGPLMNTEAFF. CDR3 sequence (DNA): TGTGCCAGCAGCCAAGAACACGTCTTGGCAGGGCCACTAATGAACACTGAAGCTTTCTTT. Filled out from reference TRBV3-1 and TRBJ1-1, the complete variable domain reads DTAVSQTPKYLVTQMGNDKSIKCEQNLGHDTMYWYKQDSKKFLKIMFSYNNKELIINETVPNRFSPKSPDKAHLNLHINSLELGDSAVYFCASSQEHVLAGPLMNTEAFFGQGTRLTVV.

The table lists this clonotype with a few counts. The chain employs TRBV12-3 or TRBV12-4 and TRBJ2-1; 16 bases line up with TRBD2. The V and J ends lost 7 bases and 10 bases, in that order; junction bases with no gene match: 13. There are 17 residues in the CDR3. DNA of the CDR3: TGTGCCAGCATTCAGACCGCGGGACTAGCGGGGGGGTTGGAGCAGTTCTTC. Translated: CASIQTAGLAGGLEQFF.

This clonotype was seen ten or more times. The CDR3 DNA reads TGTGCCAGCAGCCACGCAGCGGGAGGGCCCTACGAGCAGTACTTC. Translating it yields CASSHAAGGPYEQYF. The chain carries TRBV11-2 and TRBJ2-7; 10 bases line up with TRBD2. Germline V gives CDR1 SGHAT, CDR2 FQNNGV. CDR3 length equals 15 residues. J gave up 2 bases and V 5 bases, and 6 bases lay outside the gene matches.

In this sample, this clonotype turned up a few times. The J gene is TRBJ2-3, the V gene TRBV20-1; 10 bases line up with TRBD1. The CDR3 has 15 residues. The trim removed 3 bases at V and 2 bases at J, leaving 5 bases unmatched. Germline-derived CDR1 and CDR2 are DFQATT and SNEGSKA (reference sequence). CDR3 coding DNA: TGCAGTGCTAGCCAGACAGGGGGCACCACAGATACGCAGTATTTT. Protein: CSASQTGGTTDTQYF.

The chain links TRBV14 to TRBJ2-3; D gene unclear. Germline V gives CDR1 SGHDN, CDR2 FVKESK. Trimming pared 1 base from V and 6 bases from J, leaving 11 bases between. This CDR3 spans 14 amino acids. This chain's CDR3 is CASSQALPGDTQYF. In nucleotides, the CDR3 is TGTGCCAGCAGCCAAGCCTTGCCCGGGGATACGCAGTATTTT.

The rearrangement uses TRBV9 and TRBJ2-1, with D hard to call. The germline V gene encodes CDR1 SGDLS and CDR2 YYNGEE. Trimming took 0 bases from V and 2 from J, leaving 9 bases between them. CDR3 length: 15 residues. CDR3 sequence reads: CASSVGGVAYNEQFF. The DNA of the CDR3 is TGTGCCAGCAGCGTAGGAGGAGTAGCCTACAATGAGCAGTTCTTC. Full variable domain (remainder filled in from reference TRBV9 and TRBJ2-1): DSGVTQTPKHLITATGQRVTLRCSPRSGDLSVYWYQQSLDQGLQFLIQYYNGEERAKGNILERFSAQQFPDLHSELNLSSLELGDSALYFCASSVGGVAYNEQFFGPGTRLTVL.

The V call is TRBV12-3 or TRBV12-4, the J call TRBJ1-2; 7 bases are shared with TRBD1. The CDR3 consists of 14 residues. The J segment lost 3 bases and the V segment lost 4 bases, leaving 5 bases of the junction unmatched. In DNA form, the CDR3 reads TGTGCCAGCAGTTCCCCGGACAGGCACTATGGCTACACCTTC. Protein product: CASSSPDRHYGYTF.

The chain couples TRBV10-3 to TRBJ2-5; 7 bases are shared with TRBD2. CDR3 size: 18 residues. The trim removed 5 bases at V and 0 bases at J, leaving 15 bases unmatched. CDR1 and CDR2 from the germline V gene are ENHRY and SYGVKD. DNA for the CDR3: TGTGCCATCAGTCCAAGGGGAAGGAGCGGGGAGTACCAAGAGACCCAGTACTTC. It is translated as CAISPRGRSGEYQETQYF.

The V and J genes are TRBV15 and TRBJ1-1; no clear D. The germline V gene has CDR1 LNHNV and CDR2 YYDKDF (reference sequence). V gave up 0 bases and J gave up 5 bases, with 10 bases separating them. CDR3 length: 14 amino acids. CDR3 bases: TGTGCCACCAGCAGAGATCTCTCGGGGACTGAAGCTTTCTTT. This translates into CATSRDLSGTEAFF.

This clonotype appeared a few times. This sequence joins TRBV12-3 or TRBV12-4 and TRBJ1-4, with no clear D. This CDR3 has 14 residues. The germline V and J ends were trimmed by 0 bases and 3 bases, with 5 bases remaining between them. The CDR3 region has the DNA TGTGCCAGCAGTTTAGCAGGGCCTAATGAAAAACTGTTTTTT. Translating gives CASSLAGPNEKLFF.

The chain links TRBV15 to TRBJ1-1, with D maybe TRBD1 (6 bases). CDR3 size: 13 residues. Looked up from germline, CDR1 is LNHNV and CDR2 is YYDKDF (reference sequence). Trimming left V 5 bases short and J 1 base short, with 8 bases between. The CDR3 DNA sequence: TGTGCCACCAGCGGGGGACAGAACACTGAAGCTTTCTTT. Protein product: CATSGGQNTEAFF. Looking up the rest from reference TRBV15 and TRBJ1-1 gives the full variable domain: DAMVIQNPRYQVTQFGKPVTLSCSQTLNHNVMYWYQQKSSQAPKLLFHYYDKDFNNEADTPDNFQSRRPNTSFCFLDIRSPGLGDTAMYLCATSGGQNTEAFFGQGTRLTVV.

This clonotype has just a few counts. The rearrangement uses TRBV27 and TRBJ1-5; D is unclear. The ends were cut back, 8 bases at V and 5 bases at J, with 13 bases in the middle. Germline V CDR1 and CDR2: MNHEY, SMNVEV (reference sequence). The CDR3 runs to 13 residues. The CDR3, as DNA: TGTGCCAGCGGACGATCTGGTGATCAGCCCCAGCATTTT. Translated: CASGRSGDQPQHF.

This clonotype was seen a few times. The rearrangement links TRBV4-2 to TRBJ2-3; 8 positions match TRBD2. V was clipped by 4 bases and J by 3 bases; unmatched bases: 9. This CDR3 region has 16 residues. From germline, CDR1 is LGHNA and CDR2 YNFKEQ. DNA of the CDR3: TGTGCCAGCAGCCGCTACTACGGGGGGGTAACAGATACGCAGTATTTT. This sequence encodes CASSRYYGGVTDTQYF.

The chain combines TRBV7-2 with TRBJ2-1; a possible D gene is TRBD1 (6 bases). CDR3 length: 15 amino acids. Looked up from germline, CDR1 is SGHTA and CDR2 is FQGNSA. V was clipped by 6 bases and J by 4 bases, with 16 bases between them. The CDR3 nucleotides read TGTGCCAGCAGATTTAACAGGGAAACTTACAATGAGCAGTTCTTC. Residues: CASRFNRETYNEQFF.

This clonotype was detected a few times. The chain links TRBV29-1 to TRBJ2-1; D remains ambiguous. Germline V gene sequence: CDR1 SQVTM, CDR2 ANQGSEA. The CDR3 has 13 amino acids. The V and J ends lost 3 bases and 10 bases respectively, with 16 bases between them. The CDR3: CSVELGMGGEQFF. DNA of the CDR3: TGCAGCGTTGAGTTGGGGATGGGCGGCGAGCAGTTCTTC.

The table lists this clonotype with a few counts. The gene calls are TRBV18 and TRBJ1-2, with D perhaps matching TRBD1 (6 bases). The CDR3 has 16 residues. V lost 3 bases and J 2 bases, leaving 16 bases between the germline ends. Per germline, CDR1 KGHSH and CDR2 LQKENI. As DNA, the CDR3 is TGTGCCAGCTCACCGTCTAACAGGGTTTTGAACTATGGCTACACCTTC. Amino acid sequence: CASSPSNRVLNYGYTF.

This clonotype was found a few times. The J gene is TRBJ2-7, the V gene TRBV3-1, with D perhaps matching TRBD1 or TRBD2 (6 bases each). The length of the CDR3 is 15 residues. V was trimmed by 1 base and J by 5 bases, leaving 15 bases between them. Germline V CDR1 and CDR2: LGHDT, YNNKEL (reference sequence). The DNA of the CDR3 is TGTGCCAGCAGCCAAGGGTGGGGGGCGAGCAACGAGCAGTACTTC. Its protein is CASSQGWGASNEQYF.

This chain uses TRBV4-1 with TRBJ2-1, with 9 bases matching TRBD2. CDR3 length: 16 residues. CDR1 MGHRA and CDR2 YSYEKL come from the germline V gene. Germline trimming cut 8 bases from V and 8 bases from J; bases unmatched to any gene: 16. The CDR3 protein is CASFFTWTSVGDEQFF. The CDR3 DNA reads as TGCGCCAGCTTTTTCACGTGGACTAGCGTCGGGGATGAGCAGTTCTTC.

The rearrangement links TRBV20-1 to TRBJ2-3, with 7 positions matching TRBD2. V shed 2 bases, J shed 3 bases, and the junction held 11 bases outside the gene matches. The length of the CDR3 is 16 residues. Germline V gives CDR1 DFQATT, CDR2 SNEGSKA (reference sequence). In DNA, the CDR3 is TGCAGTGCTAGACCGCTAGCGGCCGAGGTTACAGATACGCAGTATTTT. Encoded protein: CSARPLAAEVTDTQYF.

This clonotype came up a few times. The chain uses TRBV7-9 and TRBJ2-2; 11 bases align to TRBD1. V lost 4 bases and J lost 1; bases outside the gene matches: 11. Germline lookup yields CDR1 SEHNR and CDR2 FQNEAQ (reference sequence). The CDR3 is 19 amino acids. CDR3 residues: CASSSWTGGAGGNTGELFF. CDR3 sequence (DNA): TGTGCCAGCAGCTCCTGGACAGGGGGCGCCGGTGGGAACACCGGGGAGCTGTTTTTT.

This clonotype was observed a handful of times. The rearrangement joins TRBV18 to TRBJ2-7, with 7 bases aligning to TRBD2. The J segment lost 2 bases and the V segment lost 6 bases, leaving 7 bases of the junction unmatched. Germline CDR1 is KGHSH and CDR2 is LQKENI. This CDR3 contains 14 residues. This CDR3 reads CASSPGLTTYEQYF. The CDR3 DNA is TGTGCCAGCTCTCCGGGACTAACAACCTACGAGCAGTACTTC.

J is TRBJ2-3 and V is TRBV9; 10 nucleotides match TRBD1. V was pared by 2 bases and J by 4 bases, with 1 base of the junction left unmatched. The CDR3 is 14 residues long. The germline V gene encodes CDR1 SGDLS and CDR2 YYNGEE. The CDR3: CASSVTGGADTQYF. The CDR3, as DNA: TGTGCCAGCAGCGTGACAGGGGGCGCAGATACGCAGTATTTT.

This clonotype was detected only a few times. The rearrangement links TRBV2 to TRBJ2-3; 8 bases match TRBD2. The germline gives CDR1 SNHLY, CDR2 FYNNEI. The CDR3 is 14 residues long. V gave up 6 bases and J gave up 1 base; unmatched junction bases: 3. CDR3 loop: CASRTSVGTDTQYF. The CDR3 DNA reads TGTGCCAGCAGGACTAGCGTCGGCACAGATACGCAGTATTTT.

The V call is TRBV14, the J call TRBJ2-7; TRBD1 or TRBD2 may be the D gene (5 bases each). Germline lookup yields CDR1 SGHDN and CDR2 FVKESK. The CDR3 runs 15 residues. Deletions cut 0 bases from V and 3 bases from J, with 12 bases between. CDR3 loop: CASSQDRWGFYEQYF. For the CDR3, the DNA is TGTGCCAGCAGCCAAGATAGGTGGGGGTTCTACGAGCAGTACTTC.

CDR3 sequence (DNA): TGCAGTGCTAGAGATTTAAATGGGGCCGAAAACACTGAAGCTTTCTTT. This codes for CSARDLNGAENTEAFF. This chain connects TRBV20-1 to TRBJ1-1, with a weak D call TRBD1 (5 bases). The CDR3 consists of 16 residues. The V gene lost 0 bases and the J gene lost 2 bases, with 16 bases spanning the gap. Germline V lookup: CDR1 DFQATT, CDR2 SNEGSKA (reference sequence).

The V and J genes are TRBV5-6 and TRBJ2-4; TRBD1 aligns across 9 bases. J was trimmed by 7 bases and V by 2 bases; bases with no gene match: 1. CDR3 length: 13 residues. Germline assignment: CDR1 SGHDT and CDR2 YYEEEE. The CDR3 loop reads CASSFGTGNIQYF. DNA for the CDR3: TGTGCCAGCAGCTTTGGGACAGGGAACATTCAGTACTTC.

This clonotype turned up a few times. The CDR3 DNA sequence: TGCGCCAGCAGCTTGGAGGCAGCCATGGGGAACACTGAAGCTTTCTTT. Residues: CASSLEAAMGNTEAFF. The V call is TRBV5-1, the J call TRBJ1-1, with D unclear. Trimming took 0 bases from V and 1 from J, leaving 13 bases between them. This CDR3 is built from 16 residues. The germline CDR1 and CDR2 sequences are SGHRS and YFSETQ. Combining the CDR3 with reference TRBV5-1 and TRBJ1-1 gives the whole variable domain KAGVTQTPRYLIKTRGQQVTLSCSPISGHRSVSWYQQTPGQGLQFLFEYFSETQRNKGNFPGRFSGRQFSNSRSEMNVSTLELGDSALYLCASSLEAAMGNTEAFFGQGTRLTVV.

This clonotype was counted a few times. This sequence joins TRBV20-1 and TRBJ1-5, with D unclear. This CDR3 has 16 amino acids. CDR1 DFQATT and CDR2 SNEGSKA come from the germline V gene (reference sequence). Trimming cost V 5 bases and J 3 bases, with 20 bases left between them. CDR3 bases: TGCAGTGCTCGTCTCCCGAGACACACAGACAATCAGCCCCAGCATTTT. Protein sequence: CSARLPRHTDNQPQHF.

This clonotype was detected a few times. V gene TRBV20-1 combines with J gene TRBJ1-2; the D is unclear. Germline loops: CDR1 DFQATT, CDR2 SNEGSKA (reference sequence). This CDR3 has 12 residues. Trimming left V 3 bases short and J 2 bases short, with 7 bases between. The CDR3 coding sequence is TGCAGTGCTAGTGCACAGAACTATGGCTACACCTTC. Its translation: CSASAQNYGYTF.

In its sample, this clonotype was seen a few times. This chain links TRBV29-1 with TRBJ2-7, with 7 positions matching TRBD1. CDR3 size: 12 residues. Germline CDR1 SQVTM, CDR2 ANQGSEA. After removal of 1 base from V and 6 bases from J, the junction contained 3 bases not matched to a gene. For the CDR3, the DNA is TGCAGCGTTGAAGGAACAGGGGCCGAGCAGTACTTC. Its protein is CSVEGTGAEQYF.